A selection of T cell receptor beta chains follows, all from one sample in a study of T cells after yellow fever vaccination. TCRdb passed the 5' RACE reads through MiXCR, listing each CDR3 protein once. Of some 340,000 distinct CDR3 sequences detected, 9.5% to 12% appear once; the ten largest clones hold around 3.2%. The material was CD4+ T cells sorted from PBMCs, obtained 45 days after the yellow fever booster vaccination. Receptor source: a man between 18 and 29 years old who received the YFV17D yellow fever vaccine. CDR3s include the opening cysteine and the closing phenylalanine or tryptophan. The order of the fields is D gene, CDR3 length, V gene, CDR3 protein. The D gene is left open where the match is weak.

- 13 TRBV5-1 CASSSLAPGELFF
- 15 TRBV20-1 CSAGGALGGTDTQYF
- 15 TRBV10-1 CASSESPGPTYEQYF
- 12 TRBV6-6 CASRGGNYGYTF
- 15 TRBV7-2 CASSLGYAANYGYTF
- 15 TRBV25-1 CASSESGLGTGELFF
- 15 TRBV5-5 CASSLVGLPNTEAFF
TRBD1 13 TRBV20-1 CSASPPWTGGYTF
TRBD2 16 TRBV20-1 CSAPRTSGGFTDTQYF
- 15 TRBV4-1 CASSQGASSYNEQFF
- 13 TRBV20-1 CSAFDRSGNTIYF
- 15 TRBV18 CASSPQRSSYNEQFF
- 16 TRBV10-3 CAISESRGKVMETQYF
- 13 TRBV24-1 CATTSGARETQYF
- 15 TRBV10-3 CAISEFHPSGNTIYF
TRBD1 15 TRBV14 CASSRTGGYTGELFF
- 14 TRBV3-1 CASSQYSVKETQYF
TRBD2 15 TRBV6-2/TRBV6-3 CASSFLAGMAGELFF
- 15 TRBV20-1 CSASRGAPSTDTQYF
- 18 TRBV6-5 CASSRTMDTTSGSYEQYF
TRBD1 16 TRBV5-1 CASSPRTGEHNSPLHF
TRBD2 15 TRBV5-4 CASSPPGTSSDTQYF
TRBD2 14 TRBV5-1 CASSLGGTNNEQFF
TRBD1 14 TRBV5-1 CASSYGQGADEQFF
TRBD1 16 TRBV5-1 CASSPFTGVGENEQYF
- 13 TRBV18 CASSPLAEETQYF
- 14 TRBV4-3 CASSQAGPISPLHF